This TCR beta chain originates from a study of blood T cell repertoires in COVID-19. In terms of age and location, participants ranged from roughly 18 to 100 years and lived in about two dozen US areas. Trimming removed 1 base from V and 5 bases from J, with 11 bases in between. Germline values: CDR1 SGHAT, CDR2 FQNNGV. The CDR3 extends over 14 amino acids. Measured with immunoSEQ multiplex PCR; TCRdb has only the in-frame clones, and not every one. The table includes around 250,000 clones, around 93% detected once. This receptor was taken from a human donor in a cohort exposed to, infected with or recovered from COVID-19 (not recorded which). The donor label of this sample is uncertain. V and J are TRBV11-2 and TRBJ2-5, with a tentative D call TRBD1 (6 bases). Sequencing was carried out using PBMCs or T cells enriched from blood (not recorded which). This CDR3 is CASSLGTVRETQYF. CDR3 nucleotides: TGTGCCAGCAGCTTAGGGACAGTGAGGGAGACCCAGTACTTC.